One sample yielded the 19 T cell receptor beta chains listed below, sequenced in a study of molecular identifiers for immune sequencing clone quantification. TCRdb recomputed calls from the PCR reads with MiXCR, one row per CDR3 protein. The sample carries 460,000 or so distinct CDR3 sequences, roughly 26% recorded once. The specimen was naive CD8+ T cells from blood, with Jurkat cell RNA spiked in. Subset specified: FACS-sorted CD8+CD4-CCR7+CD45RA+ naive T cells. The source is a human donor in good health. Some libraries in this study had Jurkat cell RNA spiked in.

CDR3 in amino acids: CSARDWGTENSPLHF. CDR3 nucleotide sequence: TGCAGTGCTAGAGATTGGGGGACAGAAAATTCACCCCTCCACTTT. This chain joins TRBV20-1 and TRBJ1-6, with TRBD1 matching 7 bases. The CDR3 runs 15 residues. Germline CDR1 DFQATT, CDR2 SNEGSKA (reference sequence). V shed 0 bases, J shed 7 bases, and the junction held 6 bases outside the gene matches.

The sample holds a few counts of this clonotype. The chain carries TRBV19 and TRBJ1-2; D unresolved. Trimming shortened V by 7 bases and J by 4 bases, and 10 bases separated the two germline ends. From germline, CDR1 is LNHDA and CDR2 SQIVND (reference sequence). This CDR3 is 12 amino acids long. In DNA form, the CDR3 reads TGTGCCAGTACCGCGACTGCCTATGGCTACACCTTC. It codes for CASTATAYGYTF.

The J gene is TRBJ1-2, the V gene TRBV9, with D uncertain. The germline V gene has CDR1 SGDLS and CDR2 YYNGEE. The CDR3 sequence is 14 residues long. V was pared by 7 bases and J by 2 bases, with 15 bases between. The DNA of the CDR3 is TGTGCCAGCCCCCGTTCTCTGGGAAACTATGGCTACACCTTC. Amino acid sequence: CASPRSLGNYGYTF. The full variable domain, in which reference TRBV9 and TRBJ1-2 provide the parts outside the CDR3, is DSGVTQTPKHLITATGQRVTLRCSPRSGDLSVYWYQQSLDQGLQFLIQYYNGEERAKGNILERFSAQQFPDLHSELNLSSLELGDSALYFCASPRSLGNYGYTFGSGTRLTVV.

Worth noting for this clonotype: A read error may be the cause here, since a much bigger clone is one base away. The chain joins TRBV5-1 to TRBJ2-5, with D tentatively TRBD2 (5 bases). Germline CDR1 reads SGHRS; CDR2 reads YFSETQ. CDR3 length: 13 residues. CDR3 amino acids: CVSSLSGGETQYF. CDR3 DNA sequence: TGCGTCAGCAGCTTGTCAGGAGGAGAGACCCAGTACTTC.

Concerning this clonotype: The CDR3 end shows no conserved phenylalanine or tryptophan, and so a read error is likely. The chain joins TRBV7-9 to TRBJ1-1; D remains ambiguous. The CDR3 is 12 amino acids. Germline V gene sequence: CDR1 SEHNR, CDR2 FQNEAQ (reference sequence). CDR3 DNA: TGTGCCAGCAGTCAACATCCCACTCAAGCTTTCTAT. Its translation is CASSQHPTQAFY.

The CDR3 bases are TGTGCCAGCAGCCTGACAGGAATGGCTGAGCAGTTCTTC. It codes for CASSLTGMAEQFF. The chain carries TRBV11-2 and TRBJ2-1; a possible D gene is TRBD1 (6 bases). Germline V gives CDR1 SGHAT, CDR2 FQNNGV. With 5 bases removed from V and 9 bases from J, the gap between germline ends came to 14 bases. The CDR3 totals 13 residues. The full variable domain, completed using reference TRBV11-2 and TRBJ2-1, is EAGVAQSPRYKIIEKRQSVAFWCNPISGHATLYWYQQILGQGPKLLIQFQNNGVVDDSQLPKDRFSAERLKGVDSTLKIQPAKLEDSAVYLCASSLTGMAEQFFGPGTRLTVL.

This clonotype was seen a handful of times. V and J are TRBV2 and TRBJ2-6; 7 nucleotides align to TRBD2. The germline V gene has CDR1 SNHLY and CDR2 FYNNEI. The CDR3 totals 17 residues. Trimming cost V 5 bases and J 3 bases; bases outside gene matches: 10. In DNA, the CDR3 is TGTGCCAGCAGTTCCCGGACTAGAGGCGGTGGGGCCAACGTCCTGACTTTC. Amino acids: CASSSRTRGGGANVLTF. Full variable domain (outside the CDR3, taken from reference TRBV2 and TRBJ2-6): EPEVTQTPSHQVTQMGQEVILRCVPISNHLYFYWYRQILGQKVEFLVSFYNNEISEKSEIFDDQFSVERPDGSNFTLKIRSTKLEDSAMYFCASSSRTRGGGANVLTFGAGSRLTVL.

In its sample, this clonotype was seen a few times. The rearrangement joins TRBV4-1 to TRBJ2-2; unclear D gene. This CDR3 is built from 13 residues. V was pared by 4 bases and J by 5 bases, with 8 bases between. Germline V gives CDR1 MGHRA, CDR2 YSYEKL. The CDR3, as DNA: TGCGCCAGCAGCCCTACCCAAACCGGGGAGCTGTTTTTT. As protein: CASSPTQTGELFF.

This clonotype was counted a few times. CDR3 protein: CASSLGGAGKTQYF. CDR3 DNA: TGTGCCAGCAGTTTAGGGGGGGCCGGGAAGACCCAGTACTTC. The gene calls are TRBV27 and TRBJ2-5; D possibly corresponds to TRBD2 (7 bases). Trimming stripped 2 bases from V and 6 bases from J, with 13 bases between. Germline CDR1 is MNHEY and CDR2 is SMNVEV (reference sequence). The CDR3 has 14 amino acids.

This clonotype has only a few counts. The chain carries TRBV27 and TRBJ1-1; the D gene is possibly TRBD1 (6 bases). This CDR3 is built from 13 residues. The germline V gene encodes CDR1 MNHEY and CDR2 SMNVEV (reference sequence). Trimming removed 6 bases from V and 6 bases from J, with 14 bases in between. CDR3 DNA: TGTGCCAGCAGACAGGGAGCTGAGGCTGAAGCTTTCTTT. This codes for CASRQGAEAEAFF.

This clonotype was counted only a few times. The chain links TRBV9 to TRBJ2-7; TRBD2 matches 8 bases. The length of the CDR3 is 17 residues. V lost 0 bases, J lost 6 bases, and 14 bases stayed unmatched. Germline values: CDR1 SGDLS, CDR2 YYNGEE. CDR3 in DNA: TGTGCCAGCAGCGTAGTTCACGGGCGGGGGGAGGCGCGCGAGCAGTACTTC. This gives the protein CASSVVHGRGEAREQYF.

The chain couples TRBV18 to TRBJ1-1; 8 nucleotides align to TRBD1. CDR3 length: 14 amino acids. Germline V lookup: CDR1 KGHSH, CDR2 LQKENI. The V and J ends lost 10 bases and 0 bases, in that order; junction bases with no gene match: 7. CDR3 in amino acids: CATHWTGMNTEAFF. DNA of the CDR3: TGTGCCACCCATTGGACAGGGATGAACACTGAAGCTTTCTTT.

The sample holds a few counts of this clonotype. J is TRBJ2-2 and V is TRBV5-6, with 9 bases fitting TRBD1. The CDR3 is 18 amino acids. J gave up 1 base and V 3 bases, and 10 bases lay outside the gene matches. The germline CDR1 and CDR2 sequences are SGHDT and YYEEEE. The CDR3: CASSSGTGRVWNTGELFF. CDR3 DNA: TGTGCCAGCAGCTCCGGGACAGGGAGGGTTTGGAACACCGGGGAGCTGTTTTTT. Using reference TRBV5-6 and TRBJ2-2 for the parts outside the CDR3, the full variable domain is DAGVTQSPTHLIKTRGQQVTLRCSPKSGHDTVSWYQQALGQGPQFIFQYYEEEERQRGNFPDRFSGHQFPNYSSELNVNALLLGDSALYLCASSSGTGRVWNTGELFFGEGSRLTVL.

The chain uses TRBV2 and TRBJ1-1; 8 bases match TRBD1. CDR1 is SNHLY, CDR2 FYNNEI, per germline. The CDR3 spans 12 residues. The ends lost 7 bases at V and 6 bases at J; junction bases unmatched: 4. The CDR3 loop reads CASTDRVPEAFF. The CDR3 DNA is TGTGCCAGCACGGACAGGGTCCCTGAAGCTTTCTTT.

Details on this clonotype: With a much larger clone just one base away, this may be a read error. The CDR3 nucleotides read TGTGCCAGCAGCTACTCGTTCAGGGACGAGCAGTACTTC. Translation gives CASSYSFRDEQYF. The chain combines TRBV7-9 with TRBJ2-7; D perhaps matches TRBD1 (5 bases). In germline, CDR1 is SEHNR, CDR2 FQNEAQ (reference sequence). This CDR3 has 13 amino acids. Trimming took off 4 bases at V and 5 bases at J, with 12 bases between the two ends.

This clonotype appeared a few times. The chain combines TRBV23-1 with TRBJ1-1, with D perhaps matching TRBD1 (5 bases). TRBV23-1 counts as an open reading frame of uncertain function. V was pared by 11 bases and J by 0 bases, with 25 bases between. There are 17 residues in the CDR3. The CDR3 region has the DNA TGCGCCCACACGCTAAAGCGGGGGGACCTCATGAACACTGAAGCTTTCTTT. As protein: CAHTLKRGDLMNTEAFF.

In this sample, this clonotype turned up many times. V gene TRBV7-2 combines with J gene TRBJ2-3, with 10 bases lining up with TRBD2. CDR3 length equals 17 residues. J was trimmed by 1 base and V by 2 bases; bases with no gene match: 6. Germline values: CDR1 SGHTA, CDR2 FQGNSA. CDR3 bases: TGTGCCAGCAGCTTACCTATAGCGGGGGGACGCACAGATACGCAGTATTTT. Its protein product is CASSLPIAGGRTDTQYF.

This clonotype was counted at least ten times. V gene TRBV27 combines with J gene TRBJ2-7, with a tentative D call TRBD2 (6 bases). The CDR3 loop spans 14 amino acids. The germline gives CDR1 MNHEY, CDR2 SMNVEV (reference sequence). V was trimmed by 2 bases and J by 6 bases, leaving 14 bases between them. The CDR3 DNA reads as TGTGCCAGCAGTTTACCCGCGCCCGGGGGCGAGCAGTACTTC. Protein sequence: CASSLPAPGGEQYF.

Regarding this clonotype: A much larger clone sits a single nucleotide away, making a read error possible. This rearrangement joins TRBV29-1 to TRBJ2-3; D is possibly TRBD1 or TRBD2 (5 bases each). This CDR3 is built from 13 residues. From germline, CDR1 is SQVTM and CDR2 ANQGSEA. DNA for the CDR3: TGCAGCGTTCGCGAGGGGATGGGAAATACGCGGTATTTT. Protein product: CSVREGMGNTRYF.